Following are 20 T cell receptor beta chains from one sample sequenced in a study. From the RT-PCR reads, TCRdb called clonotypes with MiXCR, one entry per CDR3 protein. The sample has more than 550,000 distinct CDR3 sequences; approximately 14% are singletons. The specimen sequenced was memory CD4+ T cells from blood. All receptors derive from a female donor in good health, serving as a healthy control.

The V call is TRBV12-3 or TRBV12-4, the J call TRBJ2-2, with 11 nucleotides matching TRBD2. There are 15 residues in the CDR3. The V segment lost 6 bases and the J segment 7 bases; nucleotides outside the gene matches: 7. CDR3 protein: CASSPTSGSGGELFF. As DNA, the CDR3 is TGTGCCAGCAGCCCTACTAGCGGGAGTGGCGGGGAGCTGTTTTTT.

In this sample, this clonotype turned up a few times. This chain links TRBV12-3 or TRBV12-4 with TRBJ2-2, with D possibly being TRBD1 or TRBD2 (5 bases each). With 4 bases removed from V and 1 base from J, the gap between germline ends came to 10 bases. CDR3 length: 15 residues. The CDR3 here is CASSYGTENTGELFF. The CDR3 DNA follows: TGTGCCAGCAGTTACGGGACGGAGAACACCGGGGAGCTGTTTTTT.

This clonotype was counted only a few times. The V call is TRBV3-1, the J call TRBJ2-5; D may be TRBD1 or TRBD2 (5 bases each). The germline V and J ends were trimmed by 0 bases and 7 bases, with 15 bases remaining between them. The CDR3 runs to 15 residues. Germline assignment: CDR1 LGHDT and CDR2 YNNKEL (reference sequence). CDR3 sequence: CASSQDGRDPRTQYF. In nucleotides, the CDR3 is TGTGCCAGCAGCCAAGACGGCCGGGACCCCCGGACCCAGTACTTC.

This clonotype came up many times. V and J are TRBV12-3 or TRBV12-4 and TRBJ1-6, with 9 positions matching TRBD1. CDR3 length: 15 residues. After removal of 1 base from V and 9 bases from J, the junction contained 4 bases not matched to a gene. The CDR3 sequence is CASSLEGQGVSPLHF. The CDR3 DNA is TGTGCCAGCAGTTTAGAGGGACAGGGAGTTTCACCCCTCCACTTT.

DNA of the CDR3: TGTGCCAGTAGTATGCCCCTTGAAGGAGATACGCAGTATTTT. This sequence encodes CASSMPLEGDTQYF. The chain uses TRBV19 and TRBJ2-3; D is uncertain. In germline, CDR1 is LNHDA, CDR2 SQIVND (reference sequence). This CDR3 has 14 residues. The germline V and J ends were trimmed by 3 bases and 5 bases, with 12 bases remaining between them.

This clonotype has ten or more counts. V is TRBV5-1 and J is TRBJ2-5, with a possible D match to TRBD2 (6 bases). V lost 4 bases to trimming and J lost 5 bases, with 21 bases between them. CDR1 and CDR2 (germline): SGHRS, YFSETQ. The CDR3 covers 16 residues. This CDR3 reads CASSQNPTSLYETQYF. The CDR3 nucleotides are TGCGCCAGCAGCCAAAACCCGACTAGTCTGTATGAGACCCAGTACTTC.

This clonotype was detected only a few times. As DNA, the CDR3 is TGTGCCAGCATCCCATTTCAAGAGGGAGGCTACGAGCAGTACTTC. This encodes CASIPFQEGGYEQYF. The chain links TRBV6-6 to TRBJ2-7, with a weak D call TRBD2 (6 bases). The CDR3 is 15 residues long. The V and J ends lost 7 bases and 3 bases respectively, with 19 bases between them. CDR1 and CDR2 (germline): MNHNY, SVGAGI (reference sequence).

This clonotype was recorded many times. This chain joins TRBV6-5 and TRBJ1-2; unclear D gene. Trimming pared 5 bases from V and 4 bases from J, leaving 14 bases between. The germline CDR1 and CDR2 sequences are MNHEY and SVGAGI. CDR3 length equals 14 residues. The CDR3 sequence is CASSPAQDRYGYTF. CDR3 nucleotide sequence: TGTGCCAGCAGTCCCGCCCAGGACCGCTATGGCTACACCTTC.

The sample holds many counts of this clonotype. The chain couples TRBV6-5 to TRBJ2-5; 8 nucleotides align to TRBD2. Germline CDR1 is MNHEY and CDR2 is SVGAGI. V dropped 0 bases and J dropped 7; count of bases not matched to a gene: 7. The CDR3 loop spans 15 amino acids. The CDR3 region is CASSYSGGLAGTQYF. The CDR3 nucleotides are TGTGCCAGCAGTTACTCGGGAGGGCTAGCGGGGACCCAGTACTTC.

This clonotype was seen only a few times. The V gene is TRBV18, the J gene TRBJ2-3; 7 bases are a match to TRBD1. Per germline, CDR1 KGHSH and CDR2 LQKENI. CDR3 size: 16 residues. V trimming: 0 bases; J trimming: 2 bases; junction bases outside the gene matches: 5. CDR3 DNA: TGTGCCAGCTCACCACCCGGAGGACAGGACACAGATACGCAGTATTTT. Amino acids: CASSPPGGQDTDTQYF.

Only a few counts were recorded for this clonotype. This rearrangement joins TRBV30 to TRBJ1-4; TRBD1 matches 7 bases. Looked up from germline, CDR1 is GTSNPN and CDR2 is SVGIG (reference sequence). With V trimmed by 3 bases and J by 7 bases, 8 bases remained unmatched. The CDR3 extends over 14 amino acids. The CDR3 sequence: CAWRGTGASEKLFF. The CDR3 region has the DNA TGTGCCTGGAGAGGAACAGGGGCCAGTGAAAAACTGTTTTTT.

V gene TRBV2 combines with J gene TRBJ2-7, with 10 bases that match TRBD2. V gave up 3 bases and J gave up 7 bases; unmatched junction bases: 6. CDR3 size: 14 residues. Germline CDR1 reads SNHLY; CDR2 reads FYNNEI. CDR3 sequence reads: CASSDWLAGDEQYF. In nucleotides, the CDR3 is TGTGCCAGCAGTGATTGGCTAGCGGGAGATGAGCAGTACTTC. The variable domain in full, completed from reference TRBV2 and TRBJ2-7, reads EPEVTQTPSHQVTQMGQEVILRCVPISNHLYFYWYRQILGQKVEFLVSFYNNEISEKSEIFDDQFSVERPDGSNFTLKIRSTKLEDSAMYFCASSDWLAGDEQYFGPGTRLTVT.

This clonotype was recorded at least ten times. DNA for the CDR3: TGCGCCAGCAGCCACCCAGGGGGCTACACCTTC. This translates into CASSHPGGYTF. The chain links TRBV4-3 to TRBJ1-2, with D maybe TRBD1 (5 bases). The length of the CDR3 is 11 residues. Germline CDR1 is LGHNA and CDR2 is YSLEER. V lost 3 bases to trimming and J lost 8 bases, with 7 bases between them.

The chain couples TRBV6-1 to TRBJ2-2; 9 bases match TRBD1. CDR1 and CDR2 from the germline V gene are MNHNS and SASEGT. V shed 5 bases, J shed 6 bases, and the junction held 7 bases outside the gene matches. CDR3 length: 15 amino acids. This CDR3 is CASSIPGTGPGELFF. The DNA of the CDR3 is TGTGCCAGCAGTATCCCCGGGACAGGGCCCGGGGAGCTGTTTTTT.

In this sample, this clonotype turned up a few times. The chain uses TRBV7-9 and TRBJ2-3; D is undetermined. Germline values: CDR1 SEHNR, CDR2 FQNEAQ (reference sequence). This CDR3 comprises 15 residues. Trimming removed 6 bases at V and 0 bases at J, with 13 bases between. CDR3 sequence reads: CASRPLTDSTDTQYF. The CDR3 DNA reads TGTGCCAGCAGGCCTCTTACAGATAGCACAGATACGCAGTATTTT.

This clonotype was counted at least ten times. The J gene is TRBJ2-1, the V gene TRBV5-1; 8 nucleotides line up with TRBD2. From germline, CDR1 is SGHRS and CDR2 YFSETQ. Trimming took 1 base from V and 0 from J; bases not matched to a gene: 6. This CDR3 is built from 17 residues. The CDR3 DNA follows: TGCGCCAGCAGCTTGATTTACAGCGGGAGCTCCTACAATGAGCAGTTCTTC. Amino acids: CASSLIYSGSSYNEQFF.

Details on this clonotype: A much larger clone lies one base from this, so it may be a read error. The CDR3 loop is CASSQDVVLGGGRNEQFF. CDR3 nucleotide sequence: TGTGCCAGCAGCCAAGATGTAGTCCTGGGAGGGGGGCGAAACGAGCAGTTCTTC. The chain links TRBV4-2 to TRBJ2-1, with D possibly being TRBD2 (7 bases). V dropped 0 bases and J dropped 10 bases, with 25 bases sitting between them. CDR1 and CDR2 (germline): LGHNA, YNFKEQ. There are 18 residues in the CDR3.

The rearrangement links TRBV12-3 or TRBV12-4 to TRBJ1-1; D perhaps matches TRBD1 (5 bases). Trimming took off 4 bases at V and 0 bases at J, with 15 bases between the two ends. The CDR3 contains 16 residues. The CDR3 is CASSSPGGDLNTEAFF. The CDR3 DNA follows: TGTGCCAGCAGTTCACCGGGTGGGGACCTGAACACTGAAGCTTTCTTT.

This clonotype was detected once. DNA of the CDR3: TGTGCCAGCAGCCCGCGCGGGACAGGGCACCAGCCCCAGCATTTT. It translates to CASSPRGTGHQPQHF. The chain joins TRBV7-9 to TRBJ1-5; 9 bases fit TRBD1. CDR3 size: 15 residues. The V gene's germline CDR1 is SEHNR and CDR2 FQNEAQ (reference sequence). Germline trimming cut 5 bases from V and 7 bases from J; bases unmatched to any gene: 9.

V and J are TRBV28 and TRBJ2-2; possibly TRBD1 for D (5 bases). The germline V and J ends were trimmed by 5 bases and 4 bases, with 11 bases remaining between them. This CDR3 comprises 14 residues. CDR1 is MDHEN, CDR2 SYDVKM, per germline. Here the CDR3 DNA reads TGTGCCAGCAGTCCTTCGACAGTCACCGGGGAGCTGTTTTTT. Its translation: CASSPSTVTGELFF. Filled out from reference TRBV28 and TRBJ2-2, the complete variable domain reads DVKVTQSSRYLVKRTGEKVFLECVQDMDHENMFWYRQDPGLGLRLIYFSYDVKMKEKGDIPEGYSVSREKKERFSLILESASTNQTSMYLCASSPSTVTGELFFGEGSRLTVL.